This T cell receptor (beta chain) originates from a study of blood T cells in healthy people across ages. General observations from the study: Roughly linearly, TCR beta diversity per million T cells fell as age increased. Both naive CD4+ cell counts and diversity were greater in long-lived donors than in aged donors.

A J-beta primer mix and a sample-barcoded 5' primer were used in a second PCR of roughly 6 to 11 cycles. TCRdb used MiXCR to reprocess the 5' RACE reads, holding one entry per CDR3 protein. The sample has around 1,600,000 distinct CDR3 sequences, 42% seen once. Trimming cost V 1 base and J 15 bases, with 22 bases left between them. The length of the CDR3 is 15 residues. CDR1 and CDR2 from the germline V gene are SGDLS and YYNGEE. As regards this clonotype: Its matching antigen is unknown.

This clonotype was obtained from a woman between 18 and 30 years old in good health. V usage is TRBV9 and J usage is TRBJ1-4, with D hard to call. Input material: blood. The CDR3 nucleotides read TGTGCCAGCAGCGTAAAGGGAACCGGGCCCCGAGAGTTGTTTTTT. This codes for CASSVKGTGPRELFF.